Listed below are T cell receptor beta chains from one sample, sequenced in a study of blood T cell repertoires in COVID-19. TCRdb's table, derived via immunoSEQ multiplex PCR, lists solely in-frame clones and lacks some. The table includes over 150,000 clones, 82% detected once. The material sequenced was PBMCs or T cells enriched from blood (not recorded which). These receptors were taken from a man aged 40-50 years who had recovered from COVID-19. The CDR3 runs from the conserved cysteine through the conserved F or W.

J gene: TRBJ1-1; V gene: TRBV28; CDR3 protein: CASSPNRGPTEAFF
J gene: TRBJ2-3; V gene: TRBV3-1/TRBV3-2; CDR3 protein: CASSQAGVFAGRTDTQYF
J gene: TRBJ1-5; V gene: TRBV7-2; CDR3 protein: CASSLGSGGGNQPQHF
J gene: TRBJ1-3; V gene: TRBV10-3; CDR3 protein: CAISGETTGDTIYF
J gene: TRBJ1-2; V gene: TRBV6-5; CDR3 protein: CASSQIGVGGYGYTF
J gene: TRBJ2-1; V gene: TRBV7-3; CDR3 protein: CASSLKREDEQFF
J gene: TRBJ1-1; V gene: TRBV19; CDR3 protein: CASTWTANTEAFF
J gene: TRBJ2-1; V gene: TRBV4-3; CDR3 protein: CASSHLLVDGRAFREQFF
J gene: TRBJ2-5; V gene: TRBV2; CDR3 protein: CASSAGTGGRETQYF
J gene: TRBJ2-7; V gene: TRBV6-5; CDR3 protein: CASRPTLQGMGEQYF
J gene: TRBJ1-2; V gene: TRBV7-2; CDR3 protein: CASSAMGQIYGYTF
J gene: TRBJ2-7; V gene: TRBV4-3; CDR3 protein: CASSQDRASGISYEQYF
J gene: TRBJ2-3; V gene: TRBV28; CDR3 protein: CASSLAPAGGTDTQYF
J gene: TRBJ1-1; V gene: TRBV18; CDR3 protein: CASSPGQALGREAFF
J gene: TRBJ2-3; V gene: TRBV7-9; CDR3 protein: CASSSTGVSDTQYF
J gene: TRBJ2-7; V gene: TRBV7-9; CDR3 protein: CASSSSGQGNEQYF
J gene: TRBJ2-5; V gene: TRBV10-3; CDR3 protein: CAISGSGRAAETQYF
J gene: TRBJ2-4; V gene: TRBV28; CDR3 protein: CASSTLAGAGIQYF
J gene: TRBJ1-2; V gene: TRBV4-2; CDR3 protein: CASSTNQQGAQGYGYTF
J gene: TRBJ2-1; V gene: TRBV7-8; CDR3 protein: CASSLGGGGASYNEQFF
J gene: TRBJ2-1; V gene: TRBV7-2; CDR3 protein: CASSILYRGWNEQFF
J gene: TRBJ2-2; V gene: TRBV6-5; CDR3 protein: CASSYAANTGELFF
J gene: TRBJ1-1; V gene: TRBV4-1; CDR3 protein: CASNLRTGLSTEAFF
J gene: TRBJ2-2; V gene: TRBV18; CDR3 protein: CASSPTKDSGELFF
J gene: TRBJ2-7; V gene: TRBV9; CDR3 protein: CASSVEWGTSGIHEQYF
J gene: TRBJ2-1; V gene: TRBV11-2; CDR3 protein: CASSVEPQGANNEQFF
J gene: TRBJ1-1; V gene: TRBV15; CDR3 protein: CATSRSGENSEAFF
J gene: TRBJ2-2; V gene: TRBV21-1; CDR3 protein: CASGPSFTALKNTGELFF
J gene: TRBJ1-6; V gene: TRBV18; CDR3 protein: CASSPPTGSSYNSPLHF